The 20 T cell receptor beta chains below come from one sample, sequenced in a study of blood T cell repertoires in COVID-19. Data came from immunoSEQ multiplex PCR; TCRdb stores just in-frame clones and leaves some out. The table records 150,000 to 200,000 clones, more than 80% of them present only once. Sequencing input: peripheral blood. Receptors originate from a man between 50 and 59 years old with acute or convalescent COVID-19.

The chain has TRBV25-1 and TRBJ1-1; D not certain. The CDR3 is 14 residues long. Germline loops: CDR1 MGHDK, CDR2 SYGVNS. The germline V and J ends were trimmed by 3 bases and 0 bases, with 8 bases remaining between them. The CDR3 DNA follows: TGTGCCAGCAGTGATACATCGATGAACACTGAAGCTTTCTTT. It translates to CASSDTSMNTEAFF.

The chain has TRBV4-2 and TRBJ2-7; 7 nucleotides align to TRBD1. In germline, CDR1 is LGHNA, CDR2 YNFKEQ. The CDR3 has 14 amino acids. V was pared by 1 base and J by 2 bases, with 2 bases of the junction left unmatched. The CDR3 here is CASSQGQGAYEQYF. CDR3 bases: TGTGCCAGCAGCCAAGGTCAGGGGGCCTACGAGCAGTACTTC.

The V call is TRBV11-1, the J call TRBJ2-5; 9 nucleotides line up with TRBD2. Germline V lookup: CDR1 SGHAT, CDR2 FQDESV (reference sequence). V lost 2 bases to trimming and J lost 2 bases; unmatched junction nucleotides: 6. This CDR3 is 16 amino acids long. The CDR3 is CASSLFPSGEQETQYF. Here the CDR3 DNA reads TGTGCCAGCAGCTTATTTCCTAGCGGGGAGCAAGAGACCCAGTACTTC. Drawing the rest from reference TRBV11-1 and TRBJ2-5, the complete variable domain is EAEVAQSPRYKITEKSQAVAFWCDPISGHATLYWYRQILGQGPELLVQFQDESVVDDSQLPKDRFSAERLKGVDSTLKIQPAELGDSAMYLCASSLFPSGEQETQYFGPGTRLLVL.

This chain's CDR3 is CASSLAWGQGSHEQYF. The CDR3 DNA reads as TGTGCCAGCAGCCTTGCGTGGGGACAGGGGTCCCACGAGCAGTACTTC. This sequence joins TRBV7-8 and TRBJ2-7, with 10 bases lining up with TRBD1. Germline-derived CDR1 and CDR2 are SGHVS and FQNEAQ. CDR3 length: 16 residues. J lost 5 bases, V lost 5 bases, and 12 bases had no gene match.

The J gene is TRBJ2-5, the V gene TRBV19; 9 bases align to TRBD2. V was clipped by 6 bases and J by 4 bases; unmatched bases: 12. The germline gives CDR1 LNHDA, CDR2 SQIVND (reference sequence). This CDR3 spans 16 amino acids. The CDR3 reads CASSTYGGGESETQYF. The CDR3 DNA follows: TGTGCCAGTAGCACTTACGGCGGGGGGGAATCAGAGACCCAGTACTTC.

V is TRBV28 and J is TRBJ1-1; no firm D call. V lost 2 bases and J 4 bases, leaving 8 bases between the germline ends. Per germline, CDR1 MDHEN and CDR2 SYDVKM. The CDR3 covers 13 residues. CDR3 region: CASSLIAGTEAFF. CDR3 coding DNA: TGTGCCAGCAGTTTAATAGCGGGCACTGAAGCTTTCTTT.

The V call is TRBV5-5, the J call TRBJ2-7, with D perhaps matching TRBD1 (5 bases). V was clipped by 2 bases and J by 2 bases, with 8 bases between them. This CDR3 contains 13 residues. Looked up from germline, CDR1 is SGHKS and CDR2 is YYEKEE (reference sequence). This chain's CDR3 is CASSFQGTYEQYF. DNA of the CDR3: TGTGCCAGCAGCTTTCAGGGAACCTACGAGCAGTACTTC.

The chain has TRBV24-1 and TRBJ2-7; the D is unclear. The CDR3 contains 17 residues. From germline, CDR1 is KGHDR and CDR2 SFDVKD. Trimming took 5 bases from V and 1 from J, leaving 20 bases between them. CDR3 DNA: TGTGCCACCAGTGTTGACTTCCCCTCCCCACGGTCCTACGAGCAGTACTTC. This translates into CATSVDFPSPRSYEQYF.

This chain joins TRBV20-1 and TRBJ1-1; no firm D call. Per germline, CDR1 DFQATT and CDR2 SNEGSKA (reference sequence). V lost 0 bases and J 8 bases, leaving 7 bases between the germline ends. The length of the CDR3 is 11 residues. CDR3 residues: CSARDPREAFF. For the CDR3, the DNA is TGCAGTGCTAGAGATCCTAGAGAAGCTTTCTTT.

The genes are TRBV10-2 and TRBJ1-6, with TRBD1 as a possible D gene (6 bases). V was cut by 6 bases and J by 3 bases, with 9 bases left in between. The CDR3 runs to 14 residues. Germline V CDR1 and CDR2: WSHSY, SAAADI. For the CDR3, the DNA is TGCGCCAGCAGAGGACAGCTCTATAATTCACCCCTCCACTTT. As protein: CASRGQLYNSPLHF.

The chain has TRBV5-6 and TRBJ1-6; D is possibly TRBD1 (5 bases). The CDR3 contains 15 residues. V was shortened by 1 base and J by 8 bases, with 13 bases between the two germline ends. CDR1 and CDR2 (germline): SGHDT, YYEEEE. CDR3: CASSLISDSDSPLHF. The CDR3 DNA is TGTGCCAGCAGCTTGATCAGTGACAGCGATTCACCCCTCCACTTT.

This sequence joins TRBV10-3 and TRBJ2-3; 11 bases fit TRBD2. Germline-derived CDR1 and CDR2 are ENHRY and SYGVKD. CDR3 length: 16 residues. The junction had 4 bases not matched to a gene; V was cut back by 0 bases and J by 5 bases. The CDR3 loop is CAISESSGGAGDTQYF. The CDR3 DNA sequence: TGTGCCATCAGTGAGTCTAGCGGGGGGGCCGGAGATACGCAGTATTTT.

This clone was detected only once. The V and J genes are TRBV30 and TRBJ1-6; D is perhaps TRBD1 (5 bases). V gave up 3 bases and J gave up 10 bases, with 19 bases separating them. The CDR3 loop spans 15 amino acids. Germline lookup yields CDR1 GTSNPN and CDR2 SVGIG (reference sequence). CDR3 amino acids: CAWRDKDNGGSPLHF. CDR3 coding DNA: TGTGCCTGGAGGGACAAGGACAACGGGGGGTCACCCCTCCACTTT. Using reference TRBV30 and TRBJ1-6 for the parts outside the CDR3, the full variable domain is SQTIHQWPATLVQPVGSPLSLECTVEGTSNPNLYWYRQAAGRGLQLLFYSVGIGQISSEVPQNLSASRPQDRQFILSSKKLLLSDSGFYLCAWRDKDNGGSPLHFGNGTRLTVT.

The V call is TRBV5-1, the J call TRBJ2-7; 8 positions agree with TRBD1. V shed 5 bases, J shed 3 bases, and the junction held 4 bases outside the gene matches. This CDR3 region has 13 residues. Germline CDR1 SGHRS, CDR2 YFSETQ. CDR3 sequence: CASSLDRGYEQYF. CDR3 coding DNA: TGCGCCAGCAGTTTAGACAGGGGCTACGAGCAGTACTTC.

This CDR3 reads CASSLSPSGVVDEQYF. DNA of the CDR3: TGTGCCAGCAGCTTAAGCCCCTCGGGAGTTGTCGACGAGCAGTACTTC. J is TRBJ2-7 and V is TRBV7-2, with a tentative D call TRBD2 (6 bases). The CDR3 runs to 16 residues. The germline V gene encodes CDR1 SGHTA and CDR2 FQGNSA. With 2 bases removed from V and 5 bases from J, the gap between germline ends came to 19 bases.

V is TRBV4-1 and J is TRBJ1-2; TRBD1 is a possible D gene (5 bases). The ends were cut back, 7 bases at V and 2 bases at J, with 20 bases in the middle. Germline V lookup: CDR1 MGHRA, CDR2 YSYEKL. The CDR3 is 16 amino acids. The CDR3 protein is CASNLEAGFENYGYTF. CDR3 coding DNA: TGCGCCAGCAATTTGGAAGCAGGGTTCGAGAACTATGGCTACACCTTC.

The sample holds one count of this clone. The chain has TRBV4-1 and TRBJ1-2; D unclear. Germline loops: CDR1 MGHRA, CDR2 YSYEKL. The CDR3 spans 16 residues. V lost 4 bases and J lost 3, with 18 bases in between. The CDR3 reads CASSLGRTSQDYGYTF. CDR3 sequence (DNA): TGCGCCAGCAGCCTTGGGAGGACCAGCCAGGACTATGGCTACACCTTC.

This clone was observed a single time. Other DNA sequences within the sample encode an identical CDR3. The J gene is TRBJ1-1, the V gene TRBV5-1; D is perhaps TRBD1 (5 bases). There are 14 residues in the CDR3. The germline V gene has CDR1 SGHRS and CDR2 YFSETQ. V shed 1 base and J shed 2 bases, with 9 bases lying between them. The CDR3 nucleotides read TGCGCCAGCAGCTTGACGGGGGGTAACACTGAAGCTTTCTTT. Protein product: CASSLTGGNTEAFF.

This rearrangement joins TRBV3-1 (or the pseudogene TRBV3-2) to TRBJ2-7, with a possible D match to TRBD2 (5 bases). V lost 0 bases and J lost 6, with 9 bases in between. This CDR3 is built from 13 residues. CDR1 is LGHDT, CDR2 YNNKEL, per germline (reference sequence). The CDR3 reads CASSQDGSFEQYF. CDR3 nucleotide sequence: TGTGCCAGCAGCCAAGATGGGAGTTTCGAGCAGTACTTC.

V and J are TRBV2 and TRBJ1-4; TRBD1 is a possible D gene (6 bases). The V and J ends lost 6 bases and 8 bases respectively, with 16 bases between them. This CDR3 has 14 amino acids. The germline V gene has CDR1 SNHLY and CDR2 FYNNEI. This CDR3 reads CASSATGLGEKLFF. In DNA form, the CDR3 reads TGTGCCAGCAGCGCGACAGGCCTAGGGGAAAAACTGTTTTTT.